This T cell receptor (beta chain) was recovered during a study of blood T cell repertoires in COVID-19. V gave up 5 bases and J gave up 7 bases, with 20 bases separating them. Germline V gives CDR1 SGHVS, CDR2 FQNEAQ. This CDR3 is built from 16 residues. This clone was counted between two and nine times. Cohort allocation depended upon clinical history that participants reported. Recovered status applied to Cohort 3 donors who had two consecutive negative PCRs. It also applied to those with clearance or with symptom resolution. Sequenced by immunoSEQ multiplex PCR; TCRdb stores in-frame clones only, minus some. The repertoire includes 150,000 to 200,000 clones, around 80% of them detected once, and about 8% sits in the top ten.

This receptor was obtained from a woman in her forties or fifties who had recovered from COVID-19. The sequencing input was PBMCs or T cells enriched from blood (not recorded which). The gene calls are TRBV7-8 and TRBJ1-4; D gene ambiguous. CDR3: CASSPKRVRESEKLFF. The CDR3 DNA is TGTGCCAGCAGCCCGAAGCGGGTTAGGGAGAGTGAAAAACTGTTTTTT.